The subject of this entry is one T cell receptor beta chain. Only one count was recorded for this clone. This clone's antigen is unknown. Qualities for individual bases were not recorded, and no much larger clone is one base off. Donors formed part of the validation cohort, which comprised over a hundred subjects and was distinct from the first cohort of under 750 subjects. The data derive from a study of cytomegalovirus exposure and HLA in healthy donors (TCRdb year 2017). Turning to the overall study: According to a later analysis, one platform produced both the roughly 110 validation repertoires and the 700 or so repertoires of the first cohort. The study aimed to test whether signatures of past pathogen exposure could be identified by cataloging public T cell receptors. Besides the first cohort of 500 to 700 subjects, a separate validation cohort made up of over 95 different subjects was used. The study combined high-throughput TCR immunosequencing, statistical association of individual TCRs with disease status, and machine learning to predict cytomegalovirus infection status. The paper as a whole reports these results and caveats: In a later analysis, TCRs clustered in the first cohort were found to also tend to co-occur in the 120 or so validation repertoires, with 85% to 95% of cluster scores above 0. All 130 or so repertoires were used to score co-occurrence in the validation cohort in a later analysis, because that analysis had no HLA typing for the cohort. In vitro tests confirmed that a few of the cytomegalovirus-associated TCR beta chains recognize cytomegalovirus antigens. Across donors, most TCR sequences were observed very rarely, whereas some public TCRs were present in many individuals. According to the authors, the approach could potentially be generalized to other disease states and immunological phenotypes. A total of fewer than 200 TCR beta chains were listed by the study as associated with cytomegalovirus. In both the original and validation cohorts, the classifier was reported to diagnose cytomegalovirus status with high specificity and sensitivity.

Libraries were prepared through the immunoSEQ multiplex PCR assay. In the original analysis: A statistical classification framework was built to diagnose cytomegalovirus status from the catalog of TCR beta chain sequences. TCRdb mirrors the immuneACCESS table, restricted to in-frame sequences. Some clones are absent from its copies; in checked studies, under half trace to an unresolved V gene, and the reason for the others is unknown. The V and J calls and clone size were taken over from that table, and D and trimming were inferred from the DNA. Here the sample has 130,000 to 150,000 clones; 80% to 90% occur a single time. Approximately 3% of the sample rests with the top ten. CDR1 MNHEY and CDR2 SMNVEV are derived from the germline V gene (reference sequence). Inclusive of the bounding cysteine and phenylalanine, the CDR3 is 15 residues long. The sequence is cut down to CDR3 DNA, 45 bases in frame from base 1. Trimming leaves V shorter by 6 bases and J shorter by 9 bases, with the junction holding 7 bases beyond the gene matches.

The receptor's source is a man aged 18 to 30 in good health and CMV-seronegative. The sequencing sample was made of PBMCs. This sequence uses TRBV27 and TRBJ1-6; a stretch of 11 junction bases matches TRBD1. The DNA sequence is TGTGCCAGCAGCTACGGACAGGGGGCGAGTTCACCCCTCCACTTT. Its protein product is CASSYGQGASSPLHF.